This T cell receptor (beta chain) comes out of a study of human T cells and chemical hapten exposure. The time point denotes: healthy volunteer bleed at 2 weeks. Total RNA came from unfractionated whole blood. TCRdb called the RACE reads again in MiXCR, with one record for every CDR3 protein. The sample includes 75,000 to 100,000 distinct CDR3 sequences, roughly 8% of them seen just once. This clonotype has just a few counts. CDR3 length equals 17 residues. The V and J ends lost 3 bases and 2 bases respectively, with 18 bases between them. CDR1 LNHDA and CDR2 SQIVND come from the germline V gene (reference sequence).

The clonotype was recovered from a female donor in good health. Some clones in this sample may be carry-over from other donors' samples. Sequenced material: whole blood. The J gene is TRBJ2-3, the V gene TRBV19, with a weak D call TRBD2 (6 bases). CDR3 coding DNA: TGTGCCAGTAGTATGGTCTGGAGGGGCCTCCACACAGATACGCAGTATTTT. Protein product: CASSMVWRGLHTDTQYF.